A single T cell receptor beta chain is shown here with its context. The data originate from a study of T cell responses to AZD1222 COVID-19 vaccine. The germline V and J ends were trimmed by 4 bases and 1 base, with 8 bases remaining between them. Per the germline V gene, CDR1 is SGHRS and CDR2 is YFSETQ. The CDR3 runs 13 residues. The repertoire was sequenced with immunoSEQ multiplex PCR; TCRdb's copy has only in-frame clones and lacks some. The sample carries approximately 110,000 clones, 87% recorded once. The receptor comes from an adult in good health. This chain connects TRBV5-1 to TRBJ1-1, with no clear D. Sequenced material: peripheral blood, taken on day 0 of AZD1222 vaccination. CDR3 sequence reads: CASSLRWNTEAFF. Written as DNA, the CDR3 is TGCGCCAGCAGCCTTCGATGGAACACTGAAGCTTTCTTT.